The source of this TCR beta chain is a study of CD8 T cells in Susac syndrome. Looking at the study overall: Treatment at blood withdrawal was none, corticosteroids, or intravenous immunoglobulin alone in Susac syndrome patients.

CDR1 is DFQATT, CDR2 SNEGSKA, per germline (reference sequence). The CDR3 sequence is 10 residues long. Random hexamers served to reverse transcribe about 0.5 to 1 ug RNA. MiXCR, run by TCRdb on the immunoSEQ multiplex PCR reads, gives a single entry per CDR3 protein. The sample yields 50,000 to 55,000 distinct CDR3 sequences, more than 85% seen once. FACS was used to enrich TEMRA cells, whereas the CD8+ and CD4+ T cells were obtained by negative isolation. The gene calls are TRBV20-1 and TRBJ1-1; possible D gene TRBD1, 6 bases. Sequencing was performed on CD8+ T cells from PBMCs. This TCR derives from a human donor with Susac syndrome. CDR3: CSQGSTEAFF. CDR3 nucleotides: TGCAGCCAGGGGAGCACTGAAGCTTTCTTT.